The rows below give T cell receptor beta chains drawn from one sample of a study of cytomegalovirus exposure and HLA in healthy donors. Assay used: immunoSEQ multiplex PCR; TCRdb lists only in-frame clones, some missing. The sample lists about 88,000 clones; approximately 90% were seen once. Sequencing used PBMCs. The source of these receptors is a man aged 18 to 30 in good health and CMV-seronegative. The CDR3 runs from the conserved cysteine through the conserved F or W. Each record gives: D gene, clone size, V gene, J gene, CDR3 DNA, CDR3 protein. D genes are given only for firm matches. The size field is filled for only some rows; it gives once, few, many or a size class.

>-|-|TRBV9|TRBJ1-2
TGTGCCAGCAGCGCTGGACAGTCTAACTATGGCTACACCTTC
CASSAGQSNYGYTF
>TRBD2|-|TRBV11-3|TRBJ2-3
TGTGCCAGCAGCTTAGAGACCGGGACTACCTATACGCAGTATTTT
CASSLETGTTYTQYF
>TRBD2|-|TRBV6-5|TRBJ2-1
TGTGCCAGCAGCGGACTAGCGGGATACAATGAGCAGTTCTTC
CASSGLAGYNEQFF
>-|-|TRBV28|TRBJ2-1
TGTGCCAGCAGCTCGACGCGGTATGAGCAGTTCTTC
CASSSTRYEQFF
>-|-|TRBV5-1|TRBJ1-1
TGCGCCAGCAGCCGGGATGGACGAAGTCAGGCTTTCTTT
CASSRDGRSQAFF
>TRBD1|few|TRBV30|TRBJ1-1
TGTGCCTGGAGTTTCGGCAGGGGGGCCTTTGAAGCTTTCTTT
CAWSFGRGAFEAFF
>-|once|TRBV7-2|TRBJ2-6
TGTGCCAGCAGCTACAGGGATCCTGGGGCCAACGTCCTGACTTTC
CASSYRDPGANVLTF
>-|-|TRBV19|TRBJ2-5
TGTGCCAGTAGTGTGGGAGGCAGCCAAGAGACCCAGTACTTC
CASSVGGSQETQYF
>TRBD2|-|TRBV29-1|TRBJ2-3
TGCAGCTCGACGACCGGACTAGCGGGAGGCGCAGATACGCAGTATTTT
CSSTTGLAGGADTQYF
>-|once|TRBV7-6|TRBJ1-3
TGTGCCAGCAGCTTAGTAAGACAGCCGAGCTCTGGAAACACCATATATTTT
CASSLVRQPSSGNTIYF
>-|few|TRBV6-4|TRBJ2-2
TGTGCCAGCAGTCCACGCGGCGGAAGGGGTTCGAACACCGGGGAGCTGTTTTTT
CASSPRGGRGSNTGELFF
>-|-|TRBV27|TRBJ2-5
TGTGCCAGCAGTTTAGGGTCGGGGTGGGGAGAGACCCAGTACTTC
CASSLGSGWGETQYF
>TRBD2|-|TRBV11-2|TRBJ2-3
TGTGCCAGCAGCTCGGGACTAGCGGTAACAGATACGCAGTATTTT
CASSSGLAVTDTQYF
>-|-|TRBV11-2|TRBJ2-3
TGTGCCAGCAGAAAAAGCGGTCGGGGAGTATATACCACAGATACGCAGTATTTT
CASRKSGRGVYTTDTQYF
>-|-|TRBV19|TRBJ1-5
TGTGCCAGTAGTATAGATGGAGTCTCAAATCAGCCCCAGCATTTT
CASSIDGVSNQPQHF
>TRBD1|-|TRBV5-5|TRBJ1-6
TGTGCCAGCAAACAACAGGGGGCGCAGAATTCACCCCTCCACTTT
CASKQQGAQNSPLHF
>TRBD1|-|TRBV13|TRBJ2-2
TGTGCCAGCAGCCTGTCTTGGGACAGGGCGAAGTTAGGCGGGGAGCTGTTTTTT
CASSLSWDRAKLGGELFF
>-|-|TRBV19|TRBJ2-4
TGTGCCAGTAGTAGGTGGGGGGGCAGGAGGACCAAAAACATTCAGTACTTC
CASSRWGGRRTKNIQYF
>TRBD2|-|TRBV4-2|TRBJ2-3
TGTGCCAGCAGCCAGACTCGACTAGCGACAGATACGCAGTATTTT
CASSQTRLATDTQYF
>TRBD1|-|TRBV7-2|TRBJ1-3
TGTGCCAGCAGCCCCTATTACGACAGGGGGGATTCTGGAAACACCATATATTTT
CASSPYYDRGDSGNTIYF
>-|few|TRBV9|TRBJ2-3
TGTGCCAGCAGCGTCGTACAGGGTGGGGCAGATACGCAGTATTTT
CASSVVQGGADTQYF
>TRBD1|-|TRBV28|TRBJ1-3
TGTGCCACCGGGACAGGGTCCGTCTCTGGAAACACCATATATTTT
CATGTGSVSGNTIYF
>TRBD2|-|TRBV7-2|TRBJ2-3
TGTGCCAGCAGCCCGACTAGCGGGAGGGGGCCAGATACGCAGTATTTT
CASSPTSGRGPDTQYF
>TRBD1|-|TRBV2|TRBJ2-7
TGTGCCAGCAGTTCTGACAGGGTCGCCTACGAGCAGTACTTC
CASSSDRVAYEQYF
>-|once|TRBV2|TRBJ2-7
TGTGCCAGCAGAGTAATCGAAACCTACAGGGCCGAGCAGTACTTC
CASRVIETYRAEQYF
>-|-|TRBV28|TRBJ2-5
TGTGCCAGCATCCCGGGTGTTTTAAAGACCCAGTACTTC
CASIPGVLKTQYF
>-|few|TRBV6-1|TRBJ2-7
TGTGCCAGCAGTGAACGATACGCAGGGTTTGGCTACGAGCAGTACTTC
CASSERYAGFGYEQYF
>TRBD1|-|TRBV9|TRBJ2-2
TGTGCCAGCAGCTTCCGGGACAGGGGGACCGGGGAGCTGTTTTTT
CASSFRDRGTGELFF
>TRBD1|-|TRBV5-1|TRBJ1-1
TGCGCCAGCAGCTCAAAACAGGGGGCACTGGGCACTGAAGCTTTCTTT
CASSSKQGALGTEAFF
>TRBD2|-|TRBV27|TRBJ2-7
TGTGCCAGCAGAGCGGGAGGGCCAGCCTACGAGCAGTACTTC
CASRAGGPAYEQYF
>-|-|TRBV7-6|TRBJ2-5
TGTGCCAGCAGCTTAGCCGCAGGACAAGAGACCCAGTACTTC
CASSLAAGQETQYF
>TRBD1|-|TRBV5-4|TRBJ1-1
TGTGCCAGCAGCCCGGACAGGATGGTAAGGATCACTGAAGCTTTCTTT
CASSPDRMVRITEAFF
>TRBD1|-|TRBV28|TRBJ1-5
TGTGCCAGCAGTTTTACAGGGGGAAGCAATCAGCCCCAGCATTTT
CASSFTGGSNQPQHF
>-|-|TRBV27|TRBJ2-7
TGTGCCAGCAGTTTGAAGGAGTACTCCTACGAGCAGTACTTC
CASSLKEYSYEQYF
>TRBD1|-|TRBV29-1|TRBJ2-7
TGCAGCGTTGCGACAGGGACCTACGAGCAGTACTTC
CSVATGTYEQYF
>TRBD1|-|TRBV5-4|TRBJ1-1
TGTGCCAGCAGCTCGACAGGGCTGAACACTGAAGCTTTCTTT
CASSSTGLNTEAFF
>-|-|TRBV27|TRBJ2-7
TGTGCCAGCAGTTTATTCGCCACAGGGTCAAGCTCCTACGAGCAGTACTTC
CASSLFATGSSSYEQYF
>-|-|TRBV5-4|TRBJ2-7
TGTGCCAGCAGCTTGGATGCGGGGTCCTACGAGCAGTACTTC
CASSLDAGSYEQYF
>TRBD1|-|TRBV28|TRBJ2-5
TGTGCCAGCAGTCCACCAGGGGGTAAGGAGACCCAGTACTTC
CASSPPGGKETQYF
>-|-|TRBV6-5|TRBJ1-5
TGTGCCAGCAGTTCGGACAGAAATCAGCCCCAGCATTTT
CASSSDRNQPQHF
>TRBD2|-|TRBV4-3|TRBJ2-1
TGCGCCAGCAGCCAAGACCGGGGGGGGCGCAGGGAGCAGTTCTTC
CASSQDRGGRREQFF
>-|-|TRBV9|TRBJ2-2
TGTGCCAGCAGCGCAAGGCTCACAGACACCGGGGAGCTGTTTTTT
CASSARLTDTGELFF
>-|-|TRBV7-2|TRBJ2-7
TGTGCCAGCAGCTTAGTCGCCCAGGGCTTCGAGCAGTACTTC
CASSLVAQGFEQYF